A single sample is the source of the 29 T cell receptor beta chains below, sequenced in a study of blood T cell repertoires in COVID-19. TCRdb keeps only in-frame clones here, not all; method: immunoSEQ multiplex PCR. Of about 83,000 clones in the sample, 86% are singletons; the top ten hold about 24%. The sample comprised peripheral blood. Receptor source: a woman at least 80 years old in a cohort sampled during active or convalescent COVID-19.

DNA of the CDR3: TGTGCCAGCAGCTTAGGCAGGGGGCAAGGGACTGAAGCTTTCTTT. Protein: CASSLGRGQGTEAFF. The V and J genes are TRBV7-6 and TRBJ1-1; 8 bases are a match to TRBD1. CDR3 length: 15 amino acids. The ends lost 1 base at V and 5 bases at J; junction bases unmatched: 6. Germline V gives CDR1 SGHVS, CDR2 FNYEAQ.

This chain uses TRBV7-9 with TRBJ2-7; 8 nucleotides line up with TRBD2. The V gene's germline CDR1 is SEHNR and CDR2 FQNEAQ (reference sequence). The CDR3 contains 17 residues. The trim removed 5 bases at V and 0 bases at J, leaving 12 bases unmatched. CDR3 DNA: TGTGCCAGCAGCCCGTCCGGGGGGGCCCGGAGCTCCTACGAGCAGTACGTC. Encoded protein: CASSPSGGARSSYEQYV.

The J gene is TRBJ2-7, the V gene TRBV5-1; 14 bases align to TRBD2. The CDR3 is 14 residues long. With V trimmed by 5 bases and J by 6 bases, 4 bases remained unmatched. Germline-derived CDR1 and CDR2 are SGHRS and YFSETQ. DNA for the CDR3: TGCGCCAGCAGAGGGGGACTAGCGGGAGTCGAGCAGTACTTC. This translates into CASRGGLAGVEQYF.

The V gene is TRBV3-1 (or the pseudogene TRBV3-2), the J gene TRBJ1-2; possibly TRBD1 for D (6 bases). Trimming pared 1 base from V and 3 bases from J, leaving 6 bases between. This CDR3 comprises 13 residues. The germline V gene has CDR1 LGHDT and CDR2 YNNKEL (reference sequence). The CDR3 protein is CASSQAGDYGYTF. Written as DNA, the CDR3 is TGTGCCAGCAGCCAAGCAGGGGACTATGGCTACACCTTC.

CDR3 in amino acids: CSVEEPPGNTGELFF. The DNA of the CDR3 is TGCAGCGTTGAAGAACCACCGGGAAACACCGGGGAGCTGTTTTTT. The rearrangement uses TRBV29-1 and TRBJ2-2; the D gene is possibly TRBD2 (5 bases). The length of the CDR3 is 15 residues. Germline assignment: CDR1 SQVTM and CDR2 ANQGSEA. The V end lost 0 bases, the J end lost 2 bases, and 10 bases lay between the germline ends.

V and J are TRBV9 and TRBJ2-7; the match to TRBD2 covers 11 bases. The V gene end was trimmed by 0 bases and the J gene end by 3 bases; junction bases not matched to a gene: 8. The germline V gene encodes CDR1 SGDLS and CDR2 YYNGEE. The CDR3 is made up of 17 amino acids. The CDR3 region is CASSVGTSGSRGYEQYF. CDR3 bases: TGTGCCAGCAGCGTAGGTACTAGCGGGAGTAGAGGCTACGAGCAGTACTTC.

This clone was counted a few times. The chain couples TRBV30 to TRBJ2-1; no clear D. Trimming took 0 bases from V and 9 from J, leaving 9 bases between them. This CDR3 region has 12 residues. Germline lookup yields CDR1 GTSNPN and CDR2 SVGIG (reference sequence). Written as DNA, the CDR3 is TGTGCCTGGAGTGTAAATGCGGTTGAGCAGTTCTTC. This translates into CAWSVNAVEQFF.

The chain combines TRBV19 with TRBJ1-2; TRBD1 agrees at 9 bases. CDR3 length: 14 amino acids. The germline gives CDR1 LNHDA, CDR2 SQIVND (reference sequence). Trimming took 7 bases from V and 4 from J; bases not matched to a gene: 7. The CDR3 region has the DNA TGTGCCAGTATTCGACAGGGGGTTAGCTATGGCTACACCTTC. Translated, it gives CASIRQGVSYGYTF.

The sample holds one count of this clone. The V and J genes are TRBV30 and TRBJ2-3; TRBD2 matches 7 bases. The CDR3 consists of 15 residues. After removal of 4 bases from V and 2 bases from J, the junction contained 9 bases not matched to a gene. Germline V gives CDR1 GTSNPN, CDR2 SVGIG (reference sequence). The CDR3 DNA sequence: TGTGCCTGGAAGGCTCAGCGGGGCCCCACAGATACGCAGTATTTT. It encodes CAWKAQRGPTDTQYF.

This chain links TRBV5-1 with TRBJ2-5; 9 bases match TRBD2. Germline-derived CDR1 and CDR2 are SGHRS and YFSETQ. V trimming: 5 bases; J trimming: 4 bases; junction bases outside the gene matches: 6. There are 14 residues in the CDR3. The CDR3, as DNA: TGCGCCAGCAGTCTAGCGGGATTAACAGAGACCCAGTACTTC. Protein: CASSLAGLTETQYF.

CDR3 amino acids: CASSLNRDTEAFF. DNA of the CDR3: TGTGCCAGCAGCTTAAATCGGGACACTGAAGCTTTCTTT. V usage is TRBV7-3 and J usage is TRBJ1-1; D is undetermined. The V gene lost 1 base and the J gene lost 3 bases, with 6 bases spanning the gap. Germline V gene data show CDR1 as SGHTA and CDR2 as FQGTGA. This CDR3 comprises 13 residues. The whole variable domain, filled in from reference TRBV7-3 and TRBJ1-1, reads GAGVSQTPSNKVTEKGKYVELRCDPISGHTALYWYRQSLGQGPEFLIYFQGTGAADDSGLPNDRFFAVRPEGSVSTLKIQRTERGDSAVYLCASSLNRDTEAFFGQGTRLTVV.

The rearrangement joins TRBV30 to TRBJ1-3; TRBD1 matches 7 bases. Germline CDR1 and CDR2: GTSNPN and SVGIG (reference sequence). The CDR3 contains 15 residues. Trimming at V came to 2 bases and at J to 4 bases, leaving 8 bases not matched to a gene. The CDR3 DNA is TGTGCCTGGAGTACCCCTAGGGGGCAAGGAAACACCATATATTTT. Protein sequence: CAWSTPRGQGNTIYF. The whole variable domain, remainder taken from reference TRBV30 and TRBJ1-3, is SQTIHQWPATLVQPVGSPLSLECTVEGTSNPNLYWYRQAAGRGLQLLFYSVGIGQISSEVPQNLSASRPQDRQFILSSKKLLLSDSGFYLCAWSTPRGQGNTIYFGEGSWLTVV.

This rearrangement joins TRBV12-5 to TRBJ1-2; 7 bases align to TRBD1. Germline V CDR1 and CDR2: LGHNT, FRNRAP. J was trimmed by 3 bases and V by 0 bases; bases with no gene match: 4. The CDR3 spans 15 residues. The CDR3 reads CASGLVQGGDYGYTF. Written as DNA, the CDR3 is TGTGCTAGTGGTTTGGTACAAGGGGGCGACTATGGCTACACCTTC.

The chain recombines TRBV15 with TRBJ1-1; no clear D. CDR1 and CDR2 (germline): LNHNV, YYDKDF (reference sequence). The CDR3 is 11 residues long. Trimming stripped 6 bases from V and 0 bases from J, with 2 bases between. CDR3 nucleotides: TGTGCCACCAGTATGAACACTGAAGCTTTCTTT. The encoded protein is CATSMNTEAFF.

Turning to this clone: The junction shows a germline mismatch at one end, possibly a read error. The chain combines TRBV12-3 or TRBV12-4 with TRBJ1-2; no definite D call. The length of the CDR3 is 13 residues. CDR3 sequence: CASSLLPHYSYTF. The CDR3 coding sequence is TGTGCCAGCAGTTTGCTGCCCCACTATAGCTACACCTTC.

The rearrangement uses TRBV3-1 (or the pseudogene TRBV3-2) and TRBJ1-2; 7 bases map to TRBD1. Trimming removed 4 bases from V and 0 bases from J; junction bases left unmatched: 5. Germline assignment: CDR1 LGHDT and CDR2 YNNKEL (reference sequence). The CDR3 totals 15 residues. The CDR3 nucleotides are TGTGCCAGCAGCCGTAGACAGGGAACTAACTATGGCTACACCTTC. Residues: CASSRRQGTNYGYTF.

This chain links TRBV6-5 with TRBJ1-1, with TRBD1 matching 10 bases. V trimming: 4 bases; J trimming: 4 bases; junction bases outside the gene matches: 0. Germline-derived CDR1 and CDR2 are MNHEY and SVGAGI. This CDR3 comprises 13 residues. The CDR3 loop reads CASSWTGGTEAFF. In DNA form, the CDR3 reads TGTGCCAGCAGTTGGACAGGGGGCACTGAAGCTTTCTTT.

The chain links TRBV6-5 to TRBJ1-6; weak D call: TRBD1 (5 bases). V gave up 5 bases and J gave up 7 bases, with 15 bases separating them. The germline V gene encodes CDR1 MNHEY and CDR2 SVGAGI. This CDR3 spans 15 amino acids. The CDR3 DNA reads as TGTGCCAGCAGTCCACCCGGAACAGGAAATTCACCCCTCCACTTT. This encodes CASSPPGTGNSPLHF.

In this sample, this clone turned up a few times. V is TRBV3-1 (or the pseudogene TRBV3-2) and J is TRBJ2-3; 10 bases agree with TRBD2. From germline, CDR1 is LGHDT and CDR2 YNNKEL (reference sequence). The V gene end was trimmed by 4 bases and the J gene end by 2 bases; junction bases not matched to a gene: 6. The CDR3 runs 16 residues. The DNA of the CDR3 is TGTGCCAGCAGCCCGAGGACTAGCGGCCCCACAGATACGCAGTATTTT. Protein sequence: CASSPRTSGPTDTQYF.

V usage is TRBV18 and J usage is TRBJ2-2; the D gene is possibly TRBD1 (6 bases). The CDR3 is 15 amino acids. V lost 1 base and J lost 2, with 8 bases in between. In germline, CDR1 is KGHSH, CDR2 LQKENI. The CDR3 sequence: CASSPQGHNTGELFF. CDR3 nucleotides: TGTGCCAGCTCACCACAGGGACATAACACCGGGGAGCTGTTTTTT.

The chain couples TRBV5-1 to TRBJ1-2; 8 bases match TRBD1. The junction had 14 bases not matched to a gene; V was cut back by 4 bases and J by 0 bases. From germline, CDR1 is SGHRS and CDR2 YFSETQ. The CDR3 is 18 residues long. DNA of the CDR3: TGCGCCAGCAGCCAAACATTGTCTGGGACAGGATCTAACTATGGCTACACCTTC. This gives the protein CASSQTLSGTGSNYGYTF.

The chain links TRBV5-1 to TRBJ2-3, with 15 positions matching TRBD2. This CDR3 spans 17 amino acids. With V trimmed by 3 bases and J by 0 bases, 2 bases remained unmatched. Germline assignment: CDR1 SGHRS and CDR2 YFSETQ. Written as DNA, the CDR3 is TGCGCCAGCAGCTACGGGACTAGCGGGGGGAGCACAGATACGCAGTATTTT. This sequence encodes CASSYGTSGGSTDTQYF.

The CDR3 nucleotides read TGCAGCGTGGCCTGGAGTGTTGGGAACACTGAAGCTTTCTTT. It encodes CSVAWSVGNTEAFF. The rearrangement links TRBV29-1 to TRBJ1-1; D is undetermined. The V gene's germline CDR1 is SQVTM and CDR2 ANQGSEA. This CDR3 spans 14 amino acids. V was pared by 6 bases and J by 1 base, with 15 bases between.

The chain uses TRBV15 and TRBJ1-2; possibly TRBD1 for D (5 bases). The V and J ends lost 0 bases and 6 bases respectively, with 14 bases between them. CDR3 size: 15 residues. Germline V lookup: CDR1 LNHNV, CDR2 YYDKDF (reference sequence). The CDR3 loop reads CATSRDPTGDDGYTF. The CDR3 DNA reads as TGTGCCACCAGCAGAGATCCTACGGGGGACGATGGCTACACCTTC.

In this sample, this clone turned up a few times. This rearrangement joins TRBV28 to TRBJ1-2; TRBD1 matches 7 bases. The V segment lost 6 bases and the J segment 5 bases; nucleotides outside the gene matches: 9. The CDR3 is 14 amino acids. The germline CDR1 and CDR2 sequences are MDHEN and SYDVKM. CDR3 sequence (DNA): TGTGCCAGCAGCCTAAGACAGGGAGGTTATGGCTACACCTTC. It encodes CASSLRQGGYGYTF.

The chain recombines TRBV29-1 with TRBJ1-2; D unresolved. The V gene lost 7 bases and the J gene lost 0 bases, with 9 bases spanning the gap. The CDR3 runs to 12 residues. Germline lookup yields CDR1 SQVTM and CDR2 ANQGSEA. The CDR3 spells CSAAGSNYGYTF. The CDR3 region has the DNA TGCAGCGCCGCCGGGTCTAACTATGGCTACACCTTC.

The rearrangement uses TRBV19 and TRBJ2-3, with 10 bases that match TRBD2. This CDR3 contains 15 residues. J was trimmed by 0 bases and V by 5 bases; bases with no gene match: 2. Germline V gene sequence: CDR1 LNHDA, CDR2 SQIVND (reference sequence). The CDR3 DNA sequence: TGTGCCAGTAGTCTAGCGGGAGCTAGCACAGATACGCAGTATTTT. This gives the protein CASSLAGASTDTQYF.

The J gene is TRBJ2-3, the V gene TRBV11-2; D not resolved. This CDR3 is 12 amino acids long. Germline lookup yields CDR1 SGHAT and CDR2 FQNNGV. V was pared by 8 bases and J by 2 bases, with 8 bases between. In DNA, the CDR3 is TGTGCCAGCGTGGGCCTCACAGATACGCAGTATTTT. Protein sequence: CASVGLTDTQYF.

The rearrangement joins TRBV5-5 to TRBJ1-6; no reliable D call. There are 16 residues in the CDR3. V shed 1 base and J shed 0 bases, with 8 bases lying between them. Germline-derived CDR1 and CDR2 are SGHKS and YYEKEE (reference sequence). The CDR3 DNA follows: TGTGCCAGCAGCTTGTTGGGAGACTCCTATAATTCACCCCTCCACTTT. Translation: CASSLLGDSYNSPLHF.